These T cell receptor beta chains were read from a single sample in a study of blood T cells in healthy people across ages. MiXCR was run by TCRdb on the 5' RACE reads, yielding one entry per CDR3 protein. The repertoire holds about 900,000 distinct CDR3 sequences, with 62% as singletons. Sequenced input: blood. These receptors were obtained from a man in his thirties or forties in good health. The CDR3 runs from the conserved cysteine through the conserved F or W. Each record gives: D gene, V gene, clone size, J gene, CDR3 DNA, CDR3 protein. A D gene is named only where the DNA matches it firmly. The size of a clone is reported for some rows only, either as once, few or many, or as a class for expanded clones.

d_call: TRBD2; v_call: TRBV3-1; clone_size: NA; j_call: TRBJ2-3; cdr3_nt: TGTGCCAGCAGCCAACGGCCCCCCACTAGCGGCCGCACAGATACGCAGTATTTT; cdr3_aa: CASSQRPPTSGRTDTQYF
d_call: NA; v_call: TRBV7-3; clone_size: NA; j_call: TRBJ1-4; cdr3_nt: TGTGCCAGCAGCTTTCACGGACTTAATGAAAAACTGTTTTTT; cdr3_aa: CASSFHGLNEKLFF
d_call: TRBD1; v_call: TRBV7-9; clone_size: few; j_call: TRBJ1-5; cdr3_nt: TGTGCCAGCAGCTTAGTTCGGAGCCAGGGGGCTAGGAGCAATCAGCCCCAGCATTTT; cdr3_aa: CASSLVRSQGARSNQPQHF
d_call: NA; v_call: TRBV4-3; clone_size: NA; j_call: TRBJ1-1; cdr3_nt: TGCGCCAGCAGCATTCCGGGGCAGTGGGGTGAAGCTTTCTTT; cdr3_aa: CASSIPGQWGEAFF
d_call: NA; v_call: TRBV12-3/TRBV12-4; clone_size: NA; j_call: TRBJ1-1; cdr3_nt: TGTGCCAGCAGTTTAGGGCAAGGCCGGTACATGAACACTGAAGCTTTCTTT; cdr3_aa: CASSLGQGRYMNTEAFF
d_call: TRBD2; v_call: TRBV28; clone_size: NA; j_call: TRBJ2-7; cdr3_nt: TGTGCCAGCAGTCAGGAGAGACTAGCGGGGGGCACCGACGAGCAGTACTTC; cdr3_aa: CASSQERLAGGTDEQYF
d_call: TRBD1; v_call: TRBV6-6; clone_size: NA; j_call: TRBJ1-2; cdr3_nt: TGTGCCAGCAGTTCCGGGACAGGGATCTATGGCTACACCTTC; cdr3_aa: CASSSGTGIYGYTF
d_call: TRBD2; v_call: TRBV20-1; clone_size: NA; j_call: TRBJ2-7; cdr3_nt: TGCAGTGCACGACTAGCGGGGGGCTCCTACGAGCAGTACTTC; cdr3_aa: CSARLAGGSYEQYF
d_call: TRBD1; v_call: TRBV5-1; clone_size: NA; j_call: TRBJ2-1; cdr3_nt: TGCGCCAGCTGCTTGGACAGGGTGGCCAATGAGCAGTTCTTC; cdr3_aa: CASCLDRVANEQFF
d_call: NA; v_call: TRBV28; clone_size: NA; j_call: TRBJ1-3; cdr3_nt: TGTGCCAGCAGCATCCCTCGGACTGCTAGCTCTGGAAACACCATATATTTT; cdr3_aa: CASSIPRTASSGNTIYF
d_call: TRBD1; v_call: TRBV2; clone_size: many; j_call: TRBJ1-2; cdr3_nt: TGTGCCAGCACCCGGGACAGCCTTAACTATGGCTACACCTTC; cdr3_aa: CASTRDSLNYGYTF
d_call: NA; v_call: TRBV6-1; clone_size: NA; j_call: TRBJ1-5; cdr3_nt: TGTGCCAGCAGTTGGGGTAGGTTGGAGCCCCAGCATTTT; cdr3_aa: CASSWGRLEPQHF
d_call: NA; v_call: TRBV2; clone_size: NA; j_call: TRBJ1-1; cdr3_nt: TGTGCCAGCAGTCCCTATGGGGGGGACACTGAAGCTTTCTTT; cdr3_aa: CASSPYGGDTEAFF
d_call: NA; v_call: TRBV15; clone_size: NA; j_call: TRBJ2-4; cdr3_nt: TGTGCCACCAGCCGCTGGGACTTCCAGACCTACGGGCAGTACTTC; cdr3_aa: CATSRWDFQTYGQYF
d_call: NA; v_call: TRBV29-1; clone_size: few; j_call: TRBJ2-2; cdr3_nt: TGCAGCGTTGAGGTTCGGCACGGGGAGCTGTTTTTT; cdr3_aa: CSVEVRHGELFF
d_call: TRBD1; v_call: TRBV5-4; clone_size: NA; j_call: TRBJ2-7; cdr3_nt: TGTGCCAGCAGCGCCGTCTTAGGACAGGGATCCGAGCAGTACTTC; cdr3_aa: CASSAVLGQGSEQYF
d_call: TRBD2; v_call: TRBV2; clone_size: NA; j_call: TRBJ2-7; cdr3_nt: TGTGCCAGCAAAGTAGCGGGGACCTACGAGCAGTACTTC; cdr3_aa: CASKVAGTYEQYF
d_call: NA; v_call: TRBV7-8; clone_size: NA; j_call: TRBJ2-3; cdr3_nt: TGTGCCAGCAGCTTAATAAGGGGTTTTAACACAGATACGCAGTATTTT; cdr3_aa: CASSLIRGFNTDTQYF
d_call: NA; v_call: TRBV12-5; clone_size: NA; j_call: TRBJ2-7; cdr3_nt: TGTGCTAGTGGTTTGCCACGATCGATAGCTTCCTACGAGCAGTACTTC; cdr3_aa: CASGLPRSIASYEQYF
d_call: NA; v_call: TRBV7-2; clone_size: NA; j_call: TRBJ2-3; cdr3_nt: TGTGCCAGCAGCTTAGGCAGCCGCACAGATACGCAGTATTTT; cdr3_aa: CASSLGSRTDTQYF
d_call: NA; v_call: TRBV7-2; clone_size: NA; j_call: TRBJ2-5; cdr3_nt: TGTGCCAGCAGCCTCTCACAGAGGTCAATAAAGACCCAGTACTTC; cdr3_aa: CASSLSQRSIKTQYF
d_call: NA; v_call: TRBV20-1; clone_size: once; j_call: TRBJ2-7; cdr3_nt: TGCAGTGCTAGGGATACCTCCTACAATGAGCAGTACTTC; cdr3_aa: CSARDTSYNEQYF
d_call: TRBD2; v_call: TRBV27; clone_size: NA; j_call: TRBJ2-7; cdr3_nt: TGTGCCAGCAGTGCAAGACTAGCGGGGGTCGGCGAGCAGTACTTC; cdr3_aa: CASSARLAGVGEQYF
d_call: NA; v_call: TRBV7-9; clone_size: NA; j_call: TRBJ2-3; cdr3_nt: TGTGCCATAGTGGGGGGTTCCTCCGATACGCAGTATTTT; cdr3_aa: CAIVGGSSDTQYF
d_call: NA; v_call: TRBV4-2; clone_size: NA; j_call: TRBJ2-7; cdr3_nt: TGTGCCAGCAGCCAAGATTTGGGGGGCTCCCCCTACGAGCAGTACTTC; cdr3_aa: CASSQDLGGSPYEQYF
d_call: NA; v_call: TRBV20-1; clone_size: NA; j_call: TRBJ1-2; cdr3_nt: TGCAGTGCTAGAGATCAGGGAGGGGGATACACCTTC; cdr3_aa: CSARDQGGGYTF
d_call: NA; v_call: TRBV6-6; clone_size: NA; j_call: TRBJ1-2; cdr3_nt: TGTGCCAGCAGTTCCGATCGGGCCTCCGGATATGGCTACACCTTC; cdr3_aa: CASSSDRASGYGYTF
d_call: NA; v_call: TRBV12-3/TRBV12-4; clone_size: NA; j_call: TRBJ2-7; cdr3_nt: TGTGCCAGCAGTTTAGCGGGTGTCTGGGGTGACGAGCAGTACTTC; cdr3_aa: CASSLAGVWGDEQYF
d_call: NA; v_call: TRBV20-1; clone_size: once; j_call: TRBJ2-1; cdr3_nt: TGCAGTGCTAGGAATTGGTTAGCGGTATCGGATGAGACCCAGTTCTTC; cdr3_aa: CSARNWLAVSDETQFF
d_call: NA; v_call: TRBV6-5; clone_size: NA; j_call: TRBJ1-5; cdr3_nt: TGTGCCAGCAGTCACCGGTGGACCGGAATCAATCAGCCCCAGCATTTT; cdr3_aa: CASSHRWTGINQPQHF
d_call: NA; v_call: TRBV2; clone_size: NA; j_call: TRBJ2-3; cdr3_nt: TGTGCCAGCAGTGAACCGGGGGCGGGAGATACGCAGTATTTT; cdr3_aa: CASSEPGAGDTQYF
d_call: NA; v_call: TRBV27; clone_size: NA; j_call: TRBJ2-1; cdr3_nt: TGTGCCAGCAGTTTATCCGGCGGGGTTAATGAGCAGTTCTTC; cdr3_aa: CASSLSGGVNEQFF
d_call: TRBD1; v_call: TRBV6-2/TRBV6-3; clone_size: NA; j_call: TRBJ2-2; cdr3_nt: TGTGCCAGCAGTACGGGCGCCGGGACAGGGGGCACCGGGGAGCTGTTTTTT; cdr3_aa: CASSTGAGTGGTGELFF
d_call: NA; v_call: TRBV28; clone_size: NA; j_call: TRBJ2-5; cdr3_nt: TGTGCCAGCAGTCCGCCGGGACACCCAGGAACGGAGACCCAGTACTTC; cdr3_aa: CASSPPGHPGTETQYF
d_call: NA; v_call: TRBV7-2; clone_size: many; j_call: TRBJ2-6; cdr3_nt: TGTGCCAGCAGCAGAAGCAGTTCTGGGGCCAACGTCCTGACTTTC; cdr3_aa: CASSRSSSGANVLTF
d_call: NA; v_call: TRBV9; clone_size: NA; j_call: TRBJ2-1; cdr3_nt: TGTGCCAGCAGCGTAGAAGGGCCCGGGAATGAGCAGTTCTTC; cdr3_aa: CASSVEGPGNEQFF
d_call: TRBD2; v_call: TRBV7-3; clone_size: NA; j_call: TRBJ2-7; cdr3_nt: TGTGCCAGCAGCTTAAGGGTCGCGCTAGCGGGGATGAGCTCCTACAATGAGCAGTACTTC; cdr3_aa: CASSLRVALAGMSSYNEQYF
d_call: NA; v_call: TRBV20-1; clone_size: NA; j_call: TRBJ2-7; cdr3_nt: TGCAGTGCTAGAGATCCAGGTCGGGTCTACGAGCAGTACTTC; cdr3_aa: CSARDPGRVYEQYF
d_call: NA; v_call: TRBV6-2/TRBV6-3; clone_size: NA; j_call: TRBJ2-5; cdr3_nt: TGTGCCAGCAGTCACGGTCCAACCCAGTACTTC; cdr3_aa: CASSHGPTQYF